This T cell receptor beta chain was identified in a study of T cells in Graves' hyperthyroidism and ophthalmopathy. Exclusion of a patient resulted from uncontrolled infection, other autoimmune disease, pregnancy or lactation. Germline V gene lookup returns CDR1 LGHDT and CDR2 YNNKEL (reference sequence). With V trimmed by 1 base and J by 0 bases, 6 bases remained unmatched. This CDR3 comprises 18 residues. Amplified regions were TCR beta CDR3 sequences from RNA transcripts. When the TCR CDR3 underwent first-round RT-PCR, the HTBI primer set was used. TCRdb fed the multiplex PCR reads into MiXCR, producing one record per CDR3 protein. The sample includes some 50,000 distinct CDR3 sequences, approximately 48% of them seen just once.

The rearrangement joins TRBV3-1 to TRBJ1-3, with 10 bases identical to TRBD1. This clonotype was sampled from a woman between 50 and 59 years old with Graves' ophthalmopathy. Sequences were obtained from blood. CDR3 DNA sequence: TGTGCCAGCAGCCAAGGGCTAGGGACAGGGGTCTCTGGAAACACCATATATTTT. It yields the protein CASSQGLGTGVSGNTIYF.